Following are 5 T cell receptor beta chains from one sample sequenced in a study of T cell repertoires in cytomegalovirus infection. One entry per CDR3 protein, called by TCRdb with MiXCR from the reads. The sample shows over 450,000 distinct CDR3 sequences, around 11% of them seen only once. Sequences were obtained from PBMCs. The source is a human donor in good health (CMV status not recorded). Some clones in this sample may be carry-over from other donors' samples.

This chain joins TRBV20-1 and TRBJ1-5; no clear D. Germline-derived CDR1 and CDR2 are DFQATT and SNEGSKA (reference sequence). Trimming took off 0 bases at V and 4 bases at J, with 13 bases between the two ends. CDR3 length equals 15 residues. This chain's CDR3 is CSARDWQTPNQPQHF. The CDR3 DNA follows: TGCAGTGCTAGAGATTGGCAAACCCCTAATCAGCCCCAGCATTTT.

The table lists this clonotype with a few counts. The chain couples TRBV3-1 to TRBJ2-7; 8 nucleotides line up with TRBD2. V dropped 0 bases and J dropped 7; count of bases not matched to a gene: 11. Germline V gives CDR1 LGHDT, CDR2 YNNKEL (reference sequence). The CDR3 has 16 residues. CDR3 amino acids: CASSQDGGGVRGEQYF. CDR3 in DNA: TGTGCCAGCAGCCAAGACGGGGGGGGGGTACGGGGAGAGCAGTACTTC.

This clonotype was detected a few times. The chain couples TRBV29-1 to TRBJ2-5; D may be TRBD1 or TRBD2 (5 bases each). Looked up from germline, CDR1 is SQVTM and CDR2 is ANQGSEA. The CDR3 has 15 amino acids. Deletions cut 6 bases from V and 4 bases from J, with 21 bases between. CDR3 nucleotide sequence: TGCAGCGTGTCTTGGGTGGGGCCTGGGAGAGAGACCCAGTACTTC. Protein product: CSVSWVGPGRETQYF.

V and J are TRBV20-1 and TRBJ1-1; D gene unclear. There are 14 residues in the CDR3. The V gene lost 6 bases and the J gene lost 0 bases, with 14 bases spanning the gap. Germline V CDR1 and CDR2: DFQATT, SNEGSKA (reference sequence). CDR3 amino acids: CSARTSKMNTEAFF. CDR3 DNA sequence: TGCAGTGCCAGAACTAGTAAGATGAACACTGAAGCTTTCTTT.

This clonotype was counted at least ten times. The chain carries TRBV19 and TRBJ2-1; D gene ambiguous. The CDR3 has 14 residues. V was cut by 7 bases and J by 7 bases, with 17 bases left in between. The germline V gene has CDR1 LNHDA and CDR2 SQIVND (reference sequence). CDR3 in DNA: TGTGCCAGTAAGGGCGCAAACAATGGGAATGAGCAGTTCTTC. Translation gives CASKGANNGNEQFF. The full variable domain, its missing parts supplied by reference TRBV19 and TRBJ2-1, is DGGITQSPKYLFRKEGQNVTLSCEQNLNHDAMYWYRQDPGQGLRLIYYSQIVNDFQKGDIAEGYSVSREKKESFPLTVTSAQKNPTAFYLCASKGANNGNEQFFGPGTRLTVL.